Presented here are 26 T cell receptor beta chains from one specimen sequenced in a study of monozygotic twins with inflammatory bowel disease. Following a re-call of the 5' RACE reads, TCRdb has one entry per CDR3 protein and lacks DNA. In all, the sample yields more than 120,000 distinct CDR3 sequences. Material: blood. All receptors derive from a human donor with ulcerative colitis or Crohn's disease, or a healthy co-twin of an affected twin (not recorded which).

The rearrangement uses TRBV11-2 and TRBJ2-5; TCRdb proposes TRBD1, but this gene call is untestable without DNA. This CDR3 contains 14 residues. Per germline, CDR1 SGHAT and CDR2 FQNNGV. This chain's CDR3 is CASRKRDNRETQYF.

The chain carries TRBV20-1 and TRBJ2-5; TCRdb's assignment of TRBD1 cannot be checked, as there is no DNA. Germline V gives CDR1 DFQATT, CDR2 SNEGSKA (reference sequence). The CDR3 is 14 residues long. This CDR3 is CSARDLSGGETQYF.

This chain uses TRBV20-1 with TRBJ1-2; no DNA is available, so the TRBD1 call from TCRdb remains unchecked. The CDR3 is 15 amino acids. CDR1 is DFQATT and CDR2 is SNEGSKA in the germline V gene (reference sequence). CDR3 residues: CSARDLGRGASGYTF.

The rearrangement links TRBV7-2 to TRBJ2-3. The V gene's germline CDR1 is SGHTA and CDR2 FQGNSA. This CDR3 spans 15 amino acids. The CDR3 reads CASSHSYLETDTQYF.

The V and J genes are TRBV7-9 and TRBJ2-3; TCRdb designates TRBD2, a call that cannot be tested without DNA. The CDR3 totals 17 residues. Germline V CDR1 and CDR2: SEHNR, FQNEAQ (reference sequence). CDR3 amino acids: CASSSLRRFYGTDTQYF.

Here the CDR3 reads CSVEAGGLSDTQYF. This chain joins TRBV29-1 and TRBJ2-3; TCRdb returns TRBD2, unconfirmable since there is no DNA. Per germline, CDR1 SQVTM and CDR2 ANQGSEA. The length of the CDR3 is 14 residues.

The chain carries TRBV9 and TRBJ1-4; the TCRdb D gene call, TRBD1, has no DNA to confirm it. Germline V gene sequence: CDR1 SGDLS, CDR2 YYNGEE. The CDR3 has 15 residues. The CDR3 here is CASSVVGGNGEKLFF. Full variable domain (missing parts from reference TRBV9 and TRBJ1-4): DSGVTQTPKHLITATGQRVTLRCSPRSGDLSVYWYQQSLDQGLQFLIQYYNGEERAKGNILERFSAQQFPDLHSELNLSSLELGDSALYFCASSVVGGNGEKLFFGSGTQLSVL.

The CDR3 region is CSASDYQALSSYEQYF. The chain carries TRBV20-1 and TRBJ2-7; there is no DNA to check the TCRdb D call of TRBD2. In germline, CDR1 is DFQATT, CDR2 SNEGSKA (reference sequence). This CDR3 is built from 16 residues.

The chain employs TRBV7-2 and TRBJ2-1; TCRdb calls TRBD2, which cannot be checked without DNA. This CDR3 has 16 residues. Per germline, CDR1 SGHTA and CDR2 FQGNSA. The CDR3 protein is CASSSWTSGGGNEQFF. Full variable domain (remainder filled in from reference TRBV7-2 and TRBJ2-1): GAGVSQSPSNKVTEKGKDVELRCDPISGHTALYWYRQSLGQGLEFLIYFQGNSAPDKSGLPSDRFSAERTGGSVSTLTIQRTQQEDSAVYLCASSSWTSGGGNEQFFGPGTRLTVL.

CDR3 in amino acids: CASSLWQGGNEQYF. The chain has TRBV28 and TRBJ2-7; checking the TCRdb D call of TRBD1 is not possible without DNA. Germline assignment: CDR1 MDHEN and CDR2 SYDVKM. The CDR3 loop spans 14 amino acids. Full variable domain (remainder filled in from reference TRBV28 and TRBJ2-7): DVKVTQSSRYLVKRTGEKVFLECVQDMDHENMFWYRQDPGLGLRLIYFSYDVKMKEKGDIPEGYSVSREKKERFSLILESASTNQTSMYLCASSLWQGGNEQYFGPGTRLTVT.

V and J are TRBV12-3 or TRBV12-4 and TRBJ2-7; the TCRdb D gene call, TRBD2, has no DNA to confirm it. The CDR3 sequence is 13 residues long. CDR3 residues: CASSSRERGEQYF.

The CDR3 is CASSQGETQYF. This chain joins TRBV19 and TRBJ2-5; the TCRdb D gene call, TRBD1, has no DNA to confirm it. This CDR3 has 11 amino acids. Germline V gene sequence: CDR1 LNHDA, CDR2 SQIVND (reference sequence).

The chain is built from TRBV7-2 and TRBJ2-7. The CDR3 totals 13 residues. Germline values: CDR1 SGHTA, CDR2 FQGNSA. This CDR3 is CASSLEREYEQYF. Supplemented by reference TRBV7-2 and TRBJ2-7, the full variable domain reads GAGVSQSPSNKVTEKGKDVELRCDPISGHTALYWYRQSLGQGLEFLIYFQGNSAPDKSGLPSDRFSAERTGGSVSTLTIQRTQQEDSAVYLCASSLEREYEQYFGPGTRLTVT.

V gene TRBV7-2 combines with J gene TRBJ2-7; TCRdb reports TRBD1, a call that lacks DNA to check it against. This CDR3 is 15 amino acids long. Germline V CDR1 and CDR2: SGHTA, FQGNSA. The CDR3 sequence is CASSLGGDSSYEQYF. Looking up the rest from reference TRBV7-2 and TRBJ2-7 gives the full variable domain: GAGVSQSPSNKVTEKGKDVELRCDPISGHTALYWYRQSLGQGLEFLIYFQGNSAPDKSGLPSDRFSAERTGGSVSTLTIQRTQQEDSAVYLCASSLGGDSSYEQYFGPGTRLTVT.

The chain couples TRBV19 to TRBJ1-1; the D call from TCRdb, TRBD1, cannot be confirmed without DNA. From germline, CDR1 is LNHDA and CDR2 SQIVND (reference sequence). This CDR3 is 16 amino acids long. CDR3 residues: CASSIDRPGWGTEAFF.

The chain carries TRBV7-2 and TRBJ2-5; TCRdb reports TRBD2, a call that lacks DNA to check it against. CDR1 and CDR2 (germline): SGHTA, FQGNSA. The CDR3 is 13 residues long. This chain's CDR3 is CATTPRVQETQYF.

CDR3 loop: CSARLSVYGYTF. The V call is TRBV20-1, the J call TRBJ1-2. Germline lookup yields CDR1 DFQATT and CDR2 SNEGSKA (reference sequence). CDR3 length: 12 residues.

This chain uses TRBV5-5 with TRBJ2-7; the TRBD1 assignment by TCRdb is unverifiable without DNA. The germline V gene encodes CDR1 SGHKS and CDR2 YYEKEE (reference sequence). The CDR3 consists of 13 residues. CDR3 loop: CASSSGTDYEQYF.

The chain uses TRBV5-1 and TRBJ2-1. Germline CDR1 and CDR2: SGHRS and YFSETQ. CDR3 length: 14 amino acids. CDR3: CASSLAVGDNEQFF.

V and J are TRBV20-1 and TRBJ2-5; TCRdb's D call, TRBD1, is unchecked because there is no DNA. This CDR3 has 14 amino acids. Germline V gives CDR1 DFQATT, CDR2 SNEGSKA (reference sequence). CDR3 amino acids: CSARVLGGPRTQYF.

The chain employs TRBV3-1 and TRBJ1-5; TCRdb names TRBD1, which stays unverified in the absence of DNA. Germline values: CDR1 LGHDT, CDR2 YNNKEL (reference sequence). This CDR3 contains 17 residues. The CDR3 reads CASSQEPWGWWNQPQHF.

The chain couples TRBV4-2 to TRBJ1-3; there is no DNA to check the TCRdb D call of TRBD1. Germline V gene data show CDR1 as LGHNA and CDR2 as YNFKEQ. CDR3 length: 16 residues. The CDR3 region is CASSQTGTDSGNTIYF.

The V gene is TRBV29-1, the J gene TRBJ1-4; the D call from TCRdb, TRBD1, cannot be confirmed without DNA. The CDR3 totals 12 residues. Germline values: CDR1 SQVTM, CDR2 ANQGSEA. The CDR3 here is CSVEQGAEKLFF.

The J gene is TRBJ1-1, the V gene TRBV5-4; with no DNA, the TCRdb D assignment of TRBD1 cannot be verified. The length of the CDR3 is 13 residues. CDR1 SGHNT and CDR2 YYREEE come from the germline V gene (reference sequence). The CDR3 region is CASSEEASRGAFF. Full variable domain (outside the CDR3, taken from reference TRBV5-4 and TRBJ1-1): ETGVTQSPTHLIKTRGQQVTLRCSSQSGHNTVSWYQQALGQGPQFIFQYYREEENGRGNFPPRFSGLQFPNYSSELNVNALELDDSALYLCASSEEASRGAFFGQGTRLTVV.

The chain has TRBV6-5 and TRBJ2-7. CDR3 size: 14 residues. Per the germline V gene, CDR1 is MNHEY and CDR2 is SVGAGI. CDR3 sequence reads: CASSYTGSSYEQYF.

This chain connects TRBV7-3 to TRBJ1-6. The CDR3 contains 21 residues. Germline assignment: CDR1 SGHTA and CDR2 FQGTGA. The CDR3 sequence is CASSLNGGQEPISSYNSPLHF.